What follows is one T cell receptor (beta chain) and its context. The data derive from a study of sequential checkpoint blockade in melanoma. Treatment defined: randomized to nivolumab then ipilimumab (arm A) or the reverse (arm B). Clones were read by immunoSEQ multiplex PCR, and TCRdb kept only the in-frame ones, dropping some. The sample contains under 15,000 clones, nearly 80% of which appear only once. From germline, CDR1 is ENHRY and CDR2 SYGVKD. This CDR3 region has 18 residues. Trimming cost V 0 bases and J 2 bases, with 19 bases left between them. Specimen: CD8+ T cells sorted from blood (inferred from file names), collected from a patient given nivolumab and ipilimumab in sequence. The chain is built from TRBV10-3 and TRBJ1-2; D possibly corresponds to TRBD1 (5 bases). The TCR sequence derives from a human donor with melanoma. The CDR3 DNA follows: TGTGCCATCAGTGAGTCTCCCACAAAGGGGAGGAAGAACTATGGCTACACCTTC. Its translation: CAISESPTKGRKNYGYTF.